The 29 T cell receptor beta chains presented below share a single source sample, sequenced in a study of Ad26.COV2.S vaccination and SARS-CoV-2 variants. This sample's treatment: some 20 received Ad26.COV2.S at low or high dose, single or two shots; several received placebo; per-sample allocation not given. Specimens were obtained on day 63 following the first vaccine or placebo injection. Assay: immunoSEQ multiplex PCR; the TCRdb copy retains only in-frame clones and omits some. Counted here are around 340,000 clones, more than 85% occurring once; the ten biggest clones make up approximately 5%. The source was peripheral blood, collected in a trial of Ad26.COV2.S vaccine versus placebo. These TCRs come from a person aged 18-60 years who received the Ad26.COV2.S COVID-19 vaccine or a placebo.

A single count supports this clone. The chain links TRBV10-1 to TRBJ2-7, with 9 positions matching TRBD1. This CDR3 spans 15 amino acids. V was clipped by 3 bases and J by 4 bases; unmatched bases: 7. CDR1 is WNHNN and CDR2 is SYGVQD in the germline V gene (reference sequence). CDR3 bases: TGCGCCAGCAGTGATCCCCTACAGGGGGCTTACGAGCAGTACTTC. Encoded protein: CASSDPLQGAYEQYF.

The CDR3 protein is CSAGRDGTGELFF. CDR3 in DNA: TGCAGCGCCGGGAGGGACGGCACCGGGGAGCTGTTTTTT. The rearrangement links TRBV29-1 to TRBJ2-2, with 8 bases lining up with TRBD2. Germline V CDR1 and CDR2: SQVTM, ANQGSEA. This CDR3 is built from 13 residues. Trimming took 7 bases from V and 4 from J; bases not matched to a gene: 5.

This clone was detected once. The V gene is TRBV2, the J gene TRBJ1-1; 8 bases map to TRBD1. The junction had 13 bases not matched to a gene; V was cut back by 7 bases and J by 3 bases. Germline-derived CDR1 and CDR2 are SNHLY and FYNNEI. The length of the CDR3 is 16 residues. The CDR3 here is CASILQGAILDTEAFF. The CDR3 DNA follows: TGTGCCAGCATACTGCAGGGGGCGATTTTGGACACTGAAGCTTTCTTT.

The chain joins TRBV19 to TRBJ1-5; unclear D gene. V lost 9 bases and J lost 0, with 15 bases in between. CDR1 is LNHDA, CDR2 SQIVND, per germline (reference sequence). This CDR3 is 15 amino acids long. Here the CDR3 DNA reads TGTGCCAGCCACGAAAGGACGGTTAGCAATCAGCCCCAGCATTTT. Protein product: CASHERTVSNQPQHF. Using reference TRBV19 and TRBJ1-5 for the parts outside the CDR3, the full variable domain is DGGITQSPKYLFRKEGQNVTLSCEQNLNHDAMYWYRQDPGQGLRLIYYSQIVNDFQKGDIAEGYSVSREKKESFPLTVTSAQKNPTAFYLCASHERTVSNQPQHFGDGTRLSIL.

V usage is TRBV2 and J usage is TRBJ2-2, with 7 bases identical to TRBD1. Germline V gene data show CDR1 as SNHLY and CDR2 as FYNNEI. V dropped 5 bases and J dropped 1; count of bases not matched to a gene: 1. The CDR3 runs 14 residues. The CDR3 coding sequence is TGTGCCAGCAGTTGGACAGGGAACACCGGGGAGCTGTTTTTT. Its protein is CASSWTGNTGELFF.

The V and J genes are TRBV13 and TRBJ2-3, with 8 bases matching TRBD2. Trimming removed 3 bases from V and 2 bases from J; junction bases left unmatched: 4. Germline V lookup: CDR1 PRHDT, CDR2 FYEKMQ (reference sequence). The CDR3 loop spans 15 amino acids. This CDR3 is CASSFREGNTDTQYF. The CDR3 coding sequence is TGTGCCAGCAGCTTCCGGGAGGGGAACACAGATACGCAGTATTTT.

The chain recombines TRBV7-9 with TRBJ1-2, with D uncertain. Trimming pared 1 base from V and 8 bases from J, leaving 14 bases between. Per the germline V gene, CDR1 is SEHNR and CDR2 is FQNEAQ (reference sequence). The CDR3 totals 14 residues. This CDR3 reads CASSLGHGIVGYTF. The CDR3 bases are TGTGCCAGCAGCTTAGGCCACGGTATAGTGGGCTACACCTTC.

Note on this clone: Distinct nucleotide sequences in the sample also encode this CDR3. The CDR3, as DNA: TGCGCCAGCAGCCAAGAGGGGGCGGGTCAGCCCCAGCATTTT. This sequence encodes CASSQEGAGQPQHF. This sequence joins TRBV4-1 and TRBJ1-5; tentatively, D is TRBD1 (6 bases). CDR1 and CDR2 from the germline V gene are MGHRA and YSYEKL. The V and J ends lost 0 bases and 6 bases respectively, with 9 bases between them. The CDR3 covers 14 residues.

The chain joins TRBV28 to TRBJ2-3, with TRBD1 matching over 12 bases. The CDR3 sequence is 17 residues long. CDR1 and CDR2 (germline): MDHEN, SYDVKM. The trim removed 8 bases at V and 2 bases at J, leaving 11 bases unmatched. CDR3 sequence: CASGYPGQGADTDTQYF. The CDR3 nucleotides are TGTGCCAGCGGCTACCCGGGACAGGGGGCCGACACAGATACGCAGTATTTT. The whole variable domain, filled in from reference TRBV28 and TRBJ2-3, reads DVKVTQSSRYLVKRTGEKVFLECVQDMDHENMFWYRQDPGLGLRLIYFSYDVKMKEKGDIPEGYSVSREKKERFSLILESASTNQTSMYLCASGYPGQGADTDTQYFGPGTRLTVL.

Notes on this clone: Other DNA variants within this sample encode the same CDR3. The rearrangement links TRBV6-5 to TRBJ2-3; the match to TRBD2 covers 8 bases. Trimming cost V 2 bases and J 3 bases; bases outside gene matches: 1. The CDR3 has 14 residues. Germline V gene data show CDR1 as MNHEY and CDR2 as SVGAGI. The CDR3 loop reads CASSYAGGTDTQYF. In DNA form, the CDR3 reads TGTGCCAGCAGTTACGCGGGAGGAACAGATACGCAGTATTTT.

The chain carries TRBV2 and TRBJ1-5, with D hard to call. Trimming pared 1 base from V and 0 bases from J, leaving 16 bases between. Germline CDR1 reads SNHLY; CDR2 reads FYNNEI. The CDR3 runs 18 residues. CDR3 coding DNA: TGTGCCAGCAGTGAAGTGCAGCGGACCTTTTATAGCAATCAGCCCCAGCATTTT. Its translation is CASSEVQRTFYSNQPQHF. Drawing the rest from reference TRBV2 and TRBJ1-5, the complete variable domain is EPEVTQTPSHQVTQMGQEVILRCVPISNHLYFYWYRQILGQKVEFLVSFYNNEISEKSEIFDDQFSVERPDGSNFTLKIRSTKLEDSAMYFCASSEVQRTFYSNQPQHFGDGTRLSIL.

The chain joins TRBV4-2 to TRBJ1-2, with TRBD1 identical over 10 bases. Germline V gives CDR1 LGHNA, CDR2 YNFKEQ. The CDR3 runs to 17 residues. With V trimmed by 1 base and J by 1 base, 6 bases remained unmatched. This CDR3 reads CASSQVGGQGDNYGYTF. Written as DNA, the CDR3 is TGTGCCAGCAGCCAAGTGGGAGGACAGGGGGATAACTATGGCTACACCTTC.

The CDR3 sequence: CASSLVQGSGNEQYF. The CDR3 DNA follows: TGTGCCAGCAGCCTAGTACAGGGCAGCGGCAACGAGCAGTACTTC. The chain links TRBV11-2 to TRBJ2-7; D might be TRBD1 (6 bases). The CDR3 has 15 amino acids. The V gene's germline CDR1 is SGHAT and CDR2 FQNNGV. V lost 5 bases and J lost 5, with 19 bases in between.

The table lists this clone with many counts. This chain links TRBV28 with TRBJ2-2; D gene uncertain. Trimming stripped 7 bases from V and 6 bases from J, with 12 bases between. The CDR3 has 13 residues. Germline V gives CDR1 MDHEN, CDR2 SYDVKM. CDR3 loop: CASTPLHSGELFF. CDR3 DNA: TGTGCCAGCACCCCTCTGCATTCCGGGGAGCTGTTTTTT.

The rearrangement links TRBV5-6 to TRBJ2-7, with 9 bases lining up with TRBD1. Germline-derived CDR1 and CDR2 are SGHDT and YYEEEE. With 2 bases clipped from V and 5 bases from J, the junction kept 8 bases outside the gene matches. The CDR3 is made up of 15 amino acids. The CDR3 loop is CASSFKGTGRDEQYF. The CDR3 DNA reads TGTGCCAGCAGCTTCAAAGGGACAGGGCGGGACGAGCAGTACTTC.

The rearrangement uses TRBV18 and TRBJ1-5; a weak D match, TRBD1 (5 bases). Germline V gene lookup returns CDR1 KGHSH and CDR2 LQKENI. Between the trimmed V and J ends, which lost 2 bases and 0 bases, there was a span of 11 bases. This CDR3 is 16 amino acids long. CDR3 DNA: TGTGCCAGCTCACCAATGGGGCAGGTTAGCAATCAGCCCCAGCATTTT. Translated, it gives CASSPMGQVSNQPQHF.

The count of this clone is one. The chain is built from TRBV28 and TRBJ2-5; no clear D gene. The length of the CDR3 is 14 residues. Germline assignment: CDR1 MDHEN and CDR2 SYDVKM. V was clipped by 3 bases and J by 1 base, with 9 bases between them. Here the CDR3 reads CASSLTSTQETQYF. CDR3 sequence (DNA): TGTGCCAGCAGTTTGACAAGCACCCAAGAGACCCAGTACTTC.

This clone was seen only a few times. The rearrangement joins TRBV5-5 to TRBJ1-2; D unclear. The V and J ends lost 0 bases and 2 bases respectively, with 5 bases between them. Germline-derived CDR1 and CDR2 are SGHKS and YYEKEE (reference sequence). This CDR3 has 13 amino acids. The CDR3 DNA reads TGTGCCAGCAGCTTGGGGGGAAACTATGGCTACACCTTC. Amino acids: CASSLGGNYGYTF.

Concerning this clone itself: Other nucleotide sequences from this sample produce the same CDR3. The CDR3 loop is CASYGGWYGYTF. The CDR3 nucleotides read TGCGCCAGCTATGGGGGGTGGTATGGCTACACCTTC. The genes are TRBV4-1 and TRBJ1-2; a possible D gene is TRBD1 (5 bases). The V and J ends lost 8 bases and 5 bases respectively, with 12 bases between them. The CDR3 totals 12 residues. Germline values: CDR1 MGHRA, CDR2 YSYEKL.

With respect to this clone: Being one base from a much bigger clone, this may be a read error. The chain employs TRBV2 and TRBJ1-1; 7 positions agree with TRBD1. Germline V gene lookup returns CDR1 SNHLY and CDR2 FYNNEI. The CDR3 consists of 14 residues. J gave up 0 bases and V 5 bases, and 3 bases lay outside the gene matches. The CDR3 sequence is CASSRQGMNTEAFF. CDR3 bases: TGTGCCAGCAGTAGACAGGGAATGAACACTGAAGCTTTCTTT.

This clone was observed once. This rearrangement joins TRBV7-2 to TRBJ2-6, with 10 bases identical to TRBD1. In germline, CDR1 is SGHTA, CDR2 FQGNSA. The CDR3 has 16 residues. The trim removed 3 bases at V and 2 bases at J, leaving 1 base unmatched. CDR3 bases: TGTGCCAGCAGCTTTGGGACAGGGGCTGGGGCCAACGTCCTGACTTTC. It specifies CASSFGTGAGANVLTF.

This chain joins TRBV4-1 and TRBJ2-1; D perhaps matches TRBD2 (6 bases). V dropped 0 bases and J dropped 0 bases, with 15 bases sitting between them. This CDR3 comprises 18 residues. In germline, CDR1 is MGHRA, CDR2 YSYEKL. This chain's CDR3 is CASSQDLNSGHSYNEQFF. The CDR3 DNA is TGCGCCAGCAGCCAAGATCTTAACAGCGGGCACTCCTACAATGAGCAGTTCTTC.

The gene calls are TRBV11-2 and TRBJ2-7, with D unclear. The V and J ends lost 1 base and 7 bases respectively, with 8 bases between them. Germline assignment: CDR1 SGHAT and CDR2 FQNNGV. The CDR3 has 12 amino acids. This CDR3 is CASSLGLGEQYF. The CDR3 bases are TGTGCCAGCAGCTTAGGCCTGGGGGAGCAGTACTTC. The entire variable domain, with the rest obtained from reference TRBV11-2 and TRBJ2-7, is as follows: EAGVAQSPRYKIIEKRQSVAFWCNPISGHATLYWYQQILGQGPKLLIQFQNNGVVDDSQLPKDRFSAERLKGVDSTLKIQPAKLEDSAVYLCASSLGLGEQYFGPGTRLTVT.

The chain carries TRBV5-3 and TRBJ2-3; the match to TRBD2 covers 11 bases. Being an ORF, TRBV5-3 has a function that is uncertain. The CDR3 runs to 16 residues. The V and J ends lost 4 bases and 2 bases, in that order; junction bases with no gene match: 6. In DNA, the CDR3 is TGTGCCAGAAGCCCCGTAGCGGGGGGGCACACAGATACGCAGTATTTT. This gives the protein CARSPVAGGHTDTQYF.

The rearrangement joins TRBV3-1 (or the pseudogene TRBV3-2) to TRBJ1-3; D possibly corresponds to TRBD1 (5 bases). The CDR3 totals 15 residues. Germline lookup yields CDR1 LGHDT and CDR2 YNNKEL (reference sequence). V was trimmed by 0 bases and J by 7 bases, leaving 13 bases between them. This CDR3 is CASSQEQGLFNTIYF. CDR3 sequence (DNA): TGTGCCAGCAGCCAAGAGCAGGGTTTGTTTAACACCATATATTTT.

The V gene is TRBV5-5, the J gene TRBJ2-3, with D hard to call. The germline V gene has CDR1 SGHKS and CDR2 YYEKEE (reference sequence). The CDR3 sequence is 14 residues long. The V and J ends lost 0 bases and 5 bases respectively, with 10 bases between them. The CDR3 sequence: CASSLGEIVDTQYF. As DNA, the CDR3 is TGTGCCAGCAGCTTGGGAGAGATAGTAGATACGCAGTATTTT.

This clone was detected once. The chain links TRBV2 to TRBJ1-1; TRBD1 matches at 7 bases. The CDR3 is 13 residues long. J lost 11 bases, V lost 6 bases, and 12 bases had no gene match. The germline gives CDR1 SNHLY, CDR2 FYNNEI. The CDR3 reads CASRRMTGTSAFF. The CDR3 DNA reads as TGTGCCAGCAGGAGAATGACAGGGACTTCGGCTTTCTTT.

V gene TRBV29-1 combines with J gene TRBJ1-1; 7 bases align to TRBD1. This CDR3 has 15 amino acids. V lost 3 bases, J lost 6 bases, and 13 bases stayed unmatched. The germline gives CDR1 SQVTM, CDR2 ANQGSEA. The CDR3 loop is CSVEMSGQGGAEAFF. Here the CDR3 DNA reads TGCAGCGTTGAGATGTCGGGGCAGGGGGGAGCTGAAGCTTTCTTT. Full variable domain (rest looked up from reference TRBV29-1 and TRBJ1-1): SAVISQKPSRDICQRGTSLTIQCQVDSQVTMMFWYRQQPGQSLTLIATANQGSEATYESGFVIDKFPISRPNLTFSTLTVSNMSPEDSSIYLCSVEMSGQGGAEAFFGQGTRLTVV.

CDR3 residues: CASSVSREDTIYF. The CDR3 DNA reads as TGTGCCAGCAGCGTGTCCCGGGAGGACACCATATATTTT. The J gene is TRBJ1-3, the V gene TRBV9; D is unclear. V was cut by 2 bases and J by 8 bases, with 11 bases left in between. The CDR3 extends over 13 amino acids. The germline V gene has CDR1 SGDLS and CDR2 YYNGEE.